This T cell receptor beta chain was sequenced in a study of healthy donors' naive CD4 and CD8 T cells. A linear amplification protocol produced the TCR libraries from around 510 ng of total RNA. TCRdb redid the calling of the reads with MiXCR, one entry per CDR3 protein. Here the sample spans 180,000 or so distinct CDR3 sequences, 65% to 80% being singletons. This clonotype was counted only a few times. Germline lookup yields CDR1 SGHNT and CDR2 YYREEE (reference sequence). This CDR3 region has 13 residues. V gave up 3 bases and J gave up 5 bases, with 11 bases separating them. The chain has TRBV5-4 and TRBJ2-5; D is tentatively TRBD1 or TRBD2 (6 bases each). This receptor was obtained from a pool of human donors in good health; the sample pools cells from several healthy donors. The sequencing input was naive CD4+ and CD8+ T cells sorted from blood, pooled from several donors. CDR3 coding DNA: TGTGCCAGCAGCTACGGGGGACACGAGACCCAGTACTTC. This sequence encodes CASSYGGHETQYF. Full variable domain (missing parts from reference TRBV5-4 and TRBJ2-5): ETGVTQSPTHLIKTRGQQVTLRCSSQSGHNTVSWYQQALGQGPQFIFQYYREEENGRGNFPPRFSGLQFPNYSSELNVNALELDDSALYLCASSYGGHETQYFGPGTRLLVL.